This T cell receptor (beta chain) is drawn from a study of T cell changes during pregnancy in multiple sclerosis. The germline V gene has CDR1 GTSNPN and CDR2 SVGIG (reference sequence). The CDR3 sequence is 15 residues long. V dropped 3 bases and J dropped 4 bases, with 18 bases sitting between them. TCRdb's table, derived via immunoSEQ multiplex PCR, lists solely in-frame clones and lacks some. Of 60,000 to 85,000 clones listed, approximately 94% are singletons. The origin of this receptor is a female donor with multiple sclerosis, enrolled in a pregnancy study. V usage is TRBV30 and J usage is TRBJ1-2; the D gene is possibly TRBD1 (6 bases). The specimen was peripheral blood, collected in the third trimester of pregnancy. Written as DNA, the CDR3 is TGTGCCTGGAGAGTTGCAGGGGCGAGGGGCTATGGCTACACCTTC. It encodes CAWRVAGARGYGYTF.